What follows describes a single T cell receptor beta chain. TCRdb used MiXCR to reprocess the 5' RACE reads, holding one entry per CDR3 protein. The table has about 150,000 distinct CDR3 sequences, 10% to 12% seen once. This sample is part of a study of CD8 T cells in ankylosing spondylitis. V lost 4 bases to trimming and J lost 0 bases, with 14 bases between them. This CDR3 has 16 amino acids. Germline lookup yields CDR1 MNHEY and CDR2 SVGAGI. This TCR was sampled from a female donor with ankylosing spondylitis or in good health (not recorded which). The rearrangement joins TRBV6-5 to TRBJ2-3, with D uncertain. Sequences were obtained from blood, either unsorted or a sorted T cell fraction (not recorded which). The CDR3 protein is CASSSVTGPSTDTQYF. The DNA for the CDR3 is TGTGCCAGCAGTTCCGTGACTGGCCCTAGCACAGATACGCAGTATTTT.